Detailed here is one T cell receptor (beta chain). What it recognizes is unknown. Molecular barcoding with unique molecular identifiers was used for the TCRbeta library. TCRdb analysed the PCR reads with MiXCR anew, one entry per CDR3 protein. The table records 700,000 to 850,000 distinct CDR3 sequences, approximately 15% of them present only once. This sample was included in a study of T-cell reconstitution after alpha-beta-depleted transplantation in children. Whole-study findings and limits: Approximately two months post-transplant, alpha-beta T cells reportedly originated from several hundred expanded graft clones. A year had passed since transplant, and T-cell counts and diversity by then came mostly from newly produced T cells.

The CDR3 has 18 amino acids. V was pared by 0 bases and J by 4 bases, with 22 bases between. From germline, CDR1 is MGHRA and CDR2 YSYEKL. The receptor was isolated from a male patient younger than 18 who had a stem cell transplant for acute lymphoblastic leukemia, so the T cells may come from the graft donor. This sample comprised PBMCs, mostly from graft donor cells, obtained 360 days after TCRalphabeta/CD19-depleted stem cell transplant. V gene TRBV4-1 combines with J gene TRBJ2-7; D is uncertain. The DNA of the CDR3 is TGCGCCAGCAGCCAAGAAGGCGTCGGACCCTTGGGAAGGTACGAGCAGTACTTC. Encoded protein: CASSQEGVGPLGRYEQYF.